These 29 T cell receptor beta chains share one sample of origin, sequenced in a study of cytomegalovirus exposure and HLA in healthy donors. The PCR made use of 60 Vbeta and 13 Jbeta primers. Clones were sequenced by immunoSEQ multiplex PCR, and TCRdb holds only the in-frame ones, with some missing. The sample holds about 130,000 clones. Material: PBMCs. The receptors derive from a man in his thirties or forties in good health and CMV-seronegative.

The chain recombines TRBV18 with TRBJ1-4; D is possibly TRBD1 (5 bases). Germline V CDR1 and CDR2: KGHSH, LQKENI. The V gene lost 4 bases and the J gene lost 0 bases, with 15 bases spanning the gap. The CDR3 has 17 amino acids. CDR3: CASSQNNPTATNEKLFF. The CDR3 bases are TGTGCCAGCTCACAGAACAACCCGACAGCAACTAATGAAAAACTGTTTTTT.

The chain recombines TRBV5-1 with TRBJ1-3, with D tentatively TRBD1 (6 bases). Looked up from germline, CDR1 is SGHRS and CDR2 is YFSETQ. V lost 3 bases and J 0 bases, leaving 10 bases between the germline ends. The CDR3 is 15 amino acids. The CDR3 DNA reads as TGCGCCAGCAGCTACTCAGGGGACTCTGGAAACACCATATATTTT. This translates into CASSYSGDSGNTIYF.

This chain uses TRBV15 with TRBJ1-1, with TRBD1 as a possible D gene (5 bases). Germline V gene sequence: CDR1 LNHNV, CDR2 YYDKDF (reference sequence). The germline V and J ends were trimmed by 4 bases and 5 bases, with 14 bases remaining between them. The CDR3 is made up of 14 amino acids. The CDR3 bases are TGTGCCACCAGCACGCCTCAGGAGGGGACTGAAGCTTTCTTT. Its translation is CATSTPQEGTEAFF. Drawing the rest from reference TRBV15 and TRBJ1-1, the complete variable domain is DAMVIQNPRYQVTQFGKPVTLSCSQTLNHNVMYWYQQKSSQAPKLLFHYYDKDFNNEADTPDNFQSRRPNTSFCFLDIRSPGLGDTAMYLCATSTPQEGTEAFFGQGTRLTVV.

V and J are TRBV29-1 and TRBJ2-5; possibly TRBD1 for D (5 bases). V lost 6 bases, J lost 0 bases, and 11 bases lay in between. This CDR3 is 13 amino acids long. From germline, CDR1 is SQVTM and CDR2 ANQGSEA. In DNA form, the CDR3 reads TGCAGCGTGGATTACAGGTACCAAGAGACCCAGTACTTC. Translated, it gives CSVDYRYQETQYF.

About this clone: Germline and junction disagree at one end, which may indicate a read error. CDR3 amino acids: CASSVGASRDTQYF. DNA of the CDR3: TGTGCCAGCAGCGTAGGGGCTAGCAGAGATACGCAGTATTTT. The chain employs TRBV9 and TRBJ2-3, with D possibly being TRBD2 (5 bases). Looked up from germline, CDR1 is SGDLS and CDR2 is YYNGEE. The CDR3 is 14 amino acids.

CDR3 region: CASSIGQGSEGTEAFF. The CDR3, as DNA: TGTGCCAGTAGTATAGGACAGGGGAGCGAGGGGACTGAAGCTTTCTTT. The genes are TRBV19 and TRBJ1-1; 8 nucleotides match TRBD1. The germline V gene encodes CDR1 LNHDA and CDR2 SQIVND (reference sequence). The CDR3 covers 16 residues. V was clipped by 1 base and J by 5 bases; unmatched bases: 9. Using reference TRBV19 and TRBJ1-1 for the parts outside the CDR3, the full variable domain is DGGITQSPKYLFRKEGQNVTLSCEQNLNHDAMYWYRQDPGQGLRLIYYSQIVNDFQKGDIAEGYSVSREKKESFPLTVTSAQKNPTAFYLCASSIGQGSEGTEAFFGQGTRLTVV.

CDR3 loop: CAVGDAQYNEQFF. CDR3 bases: TGTGCCGTCGGAGACGCGCAATATAATGAGCAGTTCTTC. This sequence joins TRBV10-3 and TRBJ2-1; the D is unclear. V lost 11 bases, J lost 7 bases, and 18 bases lay in between. The CDR3 has 13 residues. Germline V lookup: CDR1 ENHRY, CDR2 SYGVKD.

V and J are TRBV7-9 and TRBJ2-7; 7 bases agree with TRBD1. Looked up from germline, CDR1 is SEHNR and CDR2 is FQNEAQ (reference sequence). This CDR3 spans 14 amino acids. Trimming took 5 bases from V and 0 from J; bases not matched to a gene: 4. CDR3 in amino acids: CASSRDSSSYEQYF. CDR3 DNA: TGTGCCAGCAGCCGGGACAGCAGCTCCTACGAGCAGTACTTC.

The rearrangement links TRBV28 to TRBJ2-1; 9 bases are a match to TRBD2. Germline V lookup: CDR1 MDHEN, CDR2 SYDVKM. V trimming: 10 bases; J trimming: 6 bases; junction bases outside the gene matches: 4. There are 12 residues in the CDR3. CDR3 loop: CAIGLASNEQFF. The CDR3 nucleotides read TGTGCCATCGGACTAGCGAGCAATGAGCAGTTCTTC. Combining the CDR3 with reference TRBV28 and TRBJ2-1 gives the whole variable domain DVKVTQSSRYLVKRTGEKVFLECVQDMDHENMFWYRQDPGLGLRLIYFSYDVKMKEKGDIPEGYSVSREKKERFSLILESASTNQTSMYLCAIGLASNEQFFGPGTRLTVL.

CDR3 in DNA: TGCGCCAGCAGCTTAGGACAGGGGAGAGAGGATACGCAGTATTTT. Amino acid sequence: CASSLGQGREDTQYF. The rearrangement uses TRBV5-1 and TRBJ2-3, with 9 bases matching TRBD1. Germline V gene lookup returns CDR1 SGHRS and CDR2 YFSETQ. After removal of 2 bases from V and 6 bases from J, the junction contained 7 bases not matched to a gene. This CDR3 region has 15 residues.

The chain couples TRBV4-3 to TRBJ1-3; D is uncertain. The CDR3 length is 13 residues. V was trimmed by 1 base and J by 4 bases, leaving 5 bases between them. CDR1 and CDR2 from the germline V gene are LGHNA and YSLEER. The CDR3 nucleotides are TGCGCCAGCAGCCAAGTCAGGGGAAACACCATATATTTT. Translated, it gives CASSQVRGNTIYF.

CDR3 sequence reads: CASSLGTSGSSYEQYF. DNA for the CDR3: TGCGCCAGCAGCCTGGGGACTAGCGGGAGCTCCTACGAGCAGTACTTC. The V call is TRBV10-1, the J call TRBJ2-7; 14 bases are shared with TRBD2. The CDR3 totals 16 residues. Germline assignment: CDR1 WNHNN and CDR2 SYGVQD (reference sequence). The V and J ends lost 6 bases and 0 bases, in that order; junction bases with no gene match: 4.

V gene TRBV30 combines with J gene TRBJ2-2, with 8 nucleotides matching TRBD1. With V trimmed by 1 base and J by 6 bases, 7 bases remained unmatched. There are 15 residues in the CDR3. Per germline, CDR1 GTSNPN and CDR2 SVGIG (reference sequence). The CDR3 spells CAWSAPTGEAGELFF. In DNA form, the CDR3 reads TGTGCCTGGAGTGCCCCGACAGGGGAGGCCGGGGAGCTGTTTTTT.

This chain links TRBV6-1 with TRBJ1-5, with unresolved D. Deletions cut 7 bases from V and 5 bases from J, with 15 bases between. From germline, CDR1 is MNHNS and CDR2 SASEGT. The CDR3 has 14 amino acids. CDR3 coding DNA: TGTGCCAGCAACCTGAAGGGAGGGTATCAGCCCCAGCATTTT. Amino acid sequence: CASNLKGGYQPQHF.

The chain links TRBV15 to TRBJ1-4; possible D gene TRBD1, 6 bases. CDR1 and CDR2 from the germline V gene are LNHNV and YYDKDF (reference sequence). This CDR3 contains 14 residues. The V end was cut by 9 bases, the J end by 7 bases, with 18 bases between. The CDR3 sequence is CATHTGRVGEKLFF. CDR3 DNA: TGTGCCACTCATACAGGGCGGGTTGGTGAAAAACTGTTTTTT.

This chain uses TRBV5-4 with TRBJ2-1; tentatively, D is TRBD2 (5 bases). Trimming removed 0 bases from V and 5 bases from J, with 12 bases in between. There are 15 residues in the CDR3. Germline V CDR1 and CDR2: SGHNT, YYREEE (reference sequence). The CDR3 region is CASSLDAGGHNEQFF. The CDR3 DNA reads TGTGCCAGCAGCTTGGATGCGGGTGGGCACAATGAGCAGTTCTTC.

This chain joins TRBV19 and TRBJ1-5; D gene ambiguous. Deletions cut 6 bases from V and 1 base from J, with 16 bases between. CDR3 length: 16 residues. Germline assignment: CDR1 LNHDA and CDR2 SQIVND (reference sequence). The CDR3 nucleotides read TGTGCCAGTAGCCTTATCGAGGGAAAGAGCAATCAGCCCCAGCATTTT. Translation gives CASSLIEGKSNQPQHF.

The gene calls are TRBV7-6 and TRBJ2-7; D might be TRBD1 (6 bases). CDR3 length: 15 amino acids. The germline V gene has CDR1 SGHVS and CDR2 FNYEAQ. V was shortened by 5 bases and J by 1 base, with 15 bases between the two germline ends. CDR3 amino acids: CASSQPTTGSYEQYF. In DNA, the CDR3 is TGTGCCAGCAGCCAACCCACGACAGGATCCTACGAGCAGTACTTC.

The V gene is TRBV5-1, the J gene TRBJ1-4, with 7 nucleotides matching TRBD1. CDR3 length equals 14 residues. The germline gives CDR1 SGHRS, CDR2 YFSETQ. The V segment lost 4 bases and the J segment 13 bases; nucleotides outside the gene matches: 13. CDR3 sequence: CASSLDGSGTALFF. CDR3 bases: TGCGCCAGCAGCCTGGACGGATCCGGGACAGCACTGTTTTTT.

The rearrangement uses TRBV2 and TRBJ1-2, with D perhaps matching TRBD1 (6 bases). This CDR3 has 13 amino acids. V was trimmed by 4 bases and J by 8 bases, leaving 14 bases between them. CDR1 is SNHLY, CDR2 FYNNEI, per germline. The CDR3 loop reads CASSATGQQGYTF. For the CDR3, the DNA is TGTGCCAGCAGTGCTACTGGACAGCAGGGCTACACCTTC. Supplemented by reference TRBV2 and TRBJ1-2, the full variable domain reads EPEVTQTPSHQVTQMGQEVILRCVPISNHLYFYWYRQILGQKVEFLVSFYNNEISEKSEIFDDQFSVERPDGSNFTLKIRSTKLEDSAMYFCASSATGQQGYTFGSGTRLTVV.

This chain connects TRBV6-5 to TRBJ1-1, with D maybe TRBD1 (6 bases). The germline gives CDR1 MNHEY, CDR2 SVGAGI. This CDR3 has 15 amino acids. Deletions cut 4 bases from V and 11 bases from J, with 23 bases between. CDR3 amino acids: CASSSPILTGFKAFF. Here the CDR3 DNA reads TGTGCCAGCAGTTCCCCCATATTGACAGGCTTTAAGGCTTTCTTT.

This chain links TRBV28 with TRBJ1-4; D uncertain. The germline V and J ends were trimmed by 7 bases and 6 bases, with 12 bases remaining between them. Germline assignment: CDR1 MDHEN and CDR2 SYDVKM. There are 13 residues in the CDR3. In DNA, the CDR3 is TGTGCCAGCAAAAGGATGGGAGATGAAAAACTGTTTTTT. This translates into CASKRMGDEKLFF.

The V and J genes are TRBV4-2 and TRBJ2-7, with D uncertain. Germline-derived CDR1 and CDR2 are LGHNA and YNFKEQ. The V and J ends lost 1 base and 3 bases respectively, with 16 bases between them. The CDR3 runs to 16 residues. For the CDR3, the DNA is TGTGCCAGCAGCCAAGGTGAGGCCTCGACTGTCTACGAGCAGTACTTC. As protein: CASSQGEASTVYEQYF.

The CDR3 loop reads CASSRGRAGELFF. The CDR3 DNA follows: TGTGCCAGCAGTAGAGGTCGGGCCGGGGAGCTGTTTTTT. The chain combines TRBV27 with TRBJ2-2; no clear D gene. The germline V gene has CDR1 MNHEY and CDR2 SMNVEV (reference sequence). The CDR3 consists of 13 residues. Trimming shortened V by 5 bases and J by 6 bases, and 10 bases separated the two germline ends.

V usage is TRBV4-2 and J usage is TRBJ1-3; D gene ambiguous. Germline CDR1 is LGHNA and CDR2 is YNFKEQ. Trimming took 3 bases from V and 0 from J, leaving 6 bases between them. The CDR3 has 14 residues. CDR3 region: CASSQPGSGNTIYF. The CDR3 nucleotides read TGTGCCAGCAGCCAGCCGGGCTCTGGAAACACCATATATTTT.

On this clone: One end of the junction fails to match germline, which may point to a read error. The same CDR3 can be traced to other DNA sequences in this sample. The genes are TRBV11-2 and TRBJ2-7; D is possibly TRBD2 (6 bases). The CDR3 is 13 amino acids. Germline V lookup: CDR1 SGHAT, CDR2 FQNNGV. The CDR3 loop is CASSPGTLNEQYF. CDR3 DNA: TGTGCCAGCAGCCCCGGGACTTTAAACGAGCAGTACTTT.

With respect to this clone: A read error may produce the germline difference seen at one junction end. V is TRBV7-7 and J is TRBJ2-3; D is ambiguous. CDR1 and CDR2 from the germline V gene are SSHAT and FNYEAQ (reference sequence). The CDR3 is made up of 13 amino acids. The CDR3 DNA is TGTGCTAGCAGCCCCGGGAGCACAGATACGCAGTATTTT. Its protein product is CASSPGSTDTQYF.

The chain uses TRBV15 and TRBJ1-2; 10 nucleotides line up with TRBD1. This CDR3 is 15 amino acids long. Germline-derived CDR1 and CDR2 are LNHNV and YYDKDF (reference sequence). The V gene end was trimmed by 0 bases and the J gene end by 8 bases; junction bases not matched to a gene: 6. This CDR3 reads CATSRDPGQGSGYTF. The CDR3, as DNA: TGTGCCACCAGCAGAGATCCGGGACAGGGGTCCGGCTACACCTTC.

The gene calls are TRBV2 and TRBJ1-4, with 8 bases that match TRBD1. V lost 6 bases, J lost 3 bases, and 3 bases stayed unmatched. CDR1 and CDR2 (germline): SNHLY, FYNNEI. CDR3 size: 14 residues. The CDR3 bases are TGTGCCAGCAGACAGGGGGGTCCTAATGAAAAACTGTTTTTT. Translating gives CASRQGGPNEKLFF.